Listed below are T cell receptor beta chains from one sample, sequenced in a study of T cell changes during pregnancy in multiple sclerosis. The data were produced by immunoSEQ multiplex PCR, yet TCRdb's version contains in-frame clones alone and is incomplete. Of tens of thousands of clones listed, around 91% are singletons. Sequencing used CD4+ T cells from peripheral blood mononuclear cells, obtained in the second trimester of pregnancy. These receptors were taken from a female donor in good health, enrolled as a control in a pregnancy study. Both conserved end residues are part of each CDR3. The D gene is left open where the match is weak. For some rows the clone size is stated as once, few or many, or as a class when expanded; others skip it.

D gene,clone size,J gene,V gene,CDR3 protein,CDR3 DNA
NA,NA,TRBJ2-5,TRBV6-1,CASSGTGQRGETQYF,TGTGCCAGCAGTGGTACGGGACAAAGGGGAGAGACCCAGTACTTC
TRBD2,NA,TRBJ2-3,TRBV30,CAWSELGGGPDTQYF,TGTGCCTGGAGTGAGTTGGGCGGGGGACCAGATACGCAGTATTTT
NA,NA,TRBJ2-7,TRBV7-2,CASSPRGSLSSYEQYF,TGTGCCAGCAGCCCTAGGGGGTCTCTGAGCTCCTACGAGCAGTACTTC
NA,NA,TRBJ2-2,TRBV4-1,CASSVRTEYTGELFF,TGCGCCAGCAGCGTACGGACAGAGTACACCGGGGAGCTGTTTTTT
NA,once,TRBJ1-1,TRBV7-9,CASSLGQIEAFF,TGTGCCAGCAGCTTAGGGCAGATTGAAGCTTTCTTT
TRBD1,NA,TRBJ1-4,TRBV5-1,CASSLEGTGVEKLFF,TGCGCCAGCAGCTTGGAAGGGACAGGGGTTGAAAAACTGTTTTTT
NA,NA,TRBJ1-2,TRBV6-5,CASSATQGLYGYTF,TGTGCCAGCAGCGCCACACAGGGCCTCTATGGCTACACCTTC
NA,NA,TRBJ2-2,TRBV7-2,CASSLGYYRELFF,TGTGCCAGCAGCTTAGGTTACTACCGGGAGCTGTTTTTT
NA,NA,TRBJ2-1,TRBV5-4,CASSLGGFSYNEQFF,TGTGCCAGCAGCTTGGGCGGATTCTCCTACAATGAGCAGTTCTTC
TRBD1,few,TRBJ1-1,TRBV19,CALQGVLGFF,TGTGCCCTGCAGGGGGTTTTAGGTTTCTTT
TRBD1,NA,TRBJ1-2,TRBV5-1,CASSPGDRGFGGYTF,TGCGCCAGCAGCCCCGGGGACAGGGGATTTGGCGGCTACACCTTC
NA,NA,TRBJ2-5,TRBV7-2,CASSLIPETQYF,TGTGCCAGCAGCTTAATCCCGGAGACCCAGTACTTC
NA,NA,TRBJ1-1,TRBV12-5,CASGLGQGGAFF,TGTGCTAGTGGTTTGGGGCAGGGTGGAGCTTTCTTT
TRBD1,NA,TRBJ1-5,TRBV7-9,CASSLDRGGQPQHF,TGTGCCAGCAGCTTAGACAGGGGTGGTCAGCCCCAGCATTTT
NA,NA,TRBJ1-5,TRBV7-3,CASSVDSTPNQPQHF,TGTGCCAGCAGCGTCGACTCCACCCCCAATCAGCCCCAGCATTTT
NA,NA,TRBJ2-1,TRBV4-2,CASSQGGLTGYNEQFF,TGTGCCAGCAGCCAAGGGGGCCTCACCGGTTACAATGAGCAGTTCTTC
NA,NA,TRBJ2-6,TRBV19,CAGRESGANVLTF,TGTGCCGGCAGGGAATCTGGGGCCAACGTCCTGACTTTC
NA,NA,TRBJ1-2,TRBV6-1,CASTGGAYGYTF,TGTGCCAGCACCGGAGGGGCCTATGGCTACACCTTC
NA,NA,TRBJ1-1,TRBV15,CATSRDQTSSFF,TGTGCCACCAGCAGAGATCAGACGTCTAGCTTCTTT
NA,NA,TRBJ2-1,TRBV9,CASSPPDSFHEQFF,TGTGCCAGCAGCCCGCCGGACAGTTTTCATGAGCAGTTCTTC